This TCR beta chain stems from a study of PD-1 blockade in classical Hodgkin lymphoma. Time point of the sample: cycle 4 day 1 (C4D1), after five to seven weeks of nivolumab. Each patient experienced a relapse that followed autologous stem cell transplantation, and brentuximab vedotin exposure varied. Between the trimmed V and J ends, which lost 1 base and 7 bases, there was a span of 13 bases. The germline V gene has CDR1 GTSNPN and CDR2 SVGIG (reference sequence). This CDR3 has 13 residues. Points from the study as a whole: A reduction in baseline TCR diversity was reportedly seen in newly diagnosed patients relative to healthy donors.

This clone has more than one count but fewer than ten. Its matching antigen is unknown. Measured with immunoSEQ multiplex PCR; TCRdb has only the in-frame clones, and not every one. The repertoire holds approximately 65,000 clones, with about 90% as singletons. The material was peripheral blood mononuclear cells (PBMCs), obtained before the fourth cycle of nivolumab. The chain carries TRBV30 and TRBJ1-1; D uncertain. The receptor comes from a human donor with classical Hodgkin lymphoma. Written as DNA, the CDR3 is TGTGCCTGGAGTGGGGGAGGGCCGGATGAAGCTTTCTTT. It is translated as CAWSGGGPDEAFF.